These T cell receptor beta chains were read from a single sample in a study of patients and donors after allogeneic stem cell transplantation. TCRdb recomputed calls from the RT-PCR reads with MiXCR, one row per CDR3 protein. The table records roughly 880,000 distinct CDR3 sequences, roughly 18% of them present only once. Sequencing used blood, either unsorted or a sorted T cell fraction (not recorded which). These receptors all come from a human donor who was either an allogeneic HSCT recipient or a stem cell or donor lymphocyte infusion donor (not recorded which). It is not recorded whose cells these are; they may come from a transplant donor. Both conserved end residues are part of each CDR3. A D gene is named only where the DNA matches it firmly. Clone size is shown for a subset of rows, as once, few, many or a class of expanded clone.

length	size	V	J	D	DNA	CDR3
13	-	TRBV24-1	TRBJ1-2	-	TGTGCCACCAGTCAAGCGAGCGCCTATGGCTACACCTTC	CATSQASAYGYTF
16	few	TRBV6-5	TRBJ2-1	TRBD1	TGTGCCAGCAGTTACGCGGACAGGGGACCGTACAATGAGCAGTTCTTC	CASSYADRGPYNEQFF
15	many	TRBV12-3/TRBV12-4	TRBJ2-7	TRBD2	TGTGCCAGCAGGACTAGCGGGAGCGAAAACCACGAGCAGTACTTC	CASRTSGSENHEQYF
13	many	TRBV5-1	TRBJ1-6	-	TGCGCCAGCAGCTTGGAGCCTCTTTCACCCCTCCACTTT	CASSLEPLSPLHF
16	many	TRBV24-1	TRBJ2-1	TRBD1	TGTGCCACCAGTGATATAGGAGACAGGGTGAGGAATGAGCAGTTCTTC	CATSDIGDRVRNEQFF
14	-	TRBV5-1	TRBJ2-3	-	TGCGCCAGCAGCTTGGGAGTAGATTTTGATACGCAGTATTTT	CASSLGVDFDTQYF
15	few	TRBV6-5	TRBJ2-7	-	TGTGCCAGCAGTTACGATCCCAACCGCTCCTACGAGCAGTACTTC	CASSYDPNRSYEQYF
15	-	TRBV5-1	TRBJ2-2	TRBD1	TGCGCCAGCAGCAAGACAGGGGAGGACACCGGGGAGCTGTTTTTT	CASSKTGEDTGELFF
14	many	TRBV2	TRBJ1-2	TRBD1	TGTGCCAGCAGTACCGACAGGGATATCTATGGCTACACCTTC	CASSTDRDIYGYTF
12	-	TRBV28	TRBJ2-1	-	TGTGCCAGCAACCCCTGGGGGACTGAGCAGTTCTTC	CASNPWGTEQFF
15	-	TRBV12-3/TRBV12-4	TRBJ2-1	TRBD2	TGTGCCAGTGGGCCTAGCGGGATATACTACAATGAGCAGTTCTTC	CASGPSGIYYNEQFF
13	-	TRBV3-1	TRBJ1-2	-	TGTGCCAGCAGCTTCGGACGGATCTATGGCTACACCTTC	CASSFGRIYGYTF
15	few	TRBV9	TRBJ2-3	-	TGTGCCAGCAGCCGAGGGGAGGTTGGCGCAGATACGCAGTATTTT	CASSRGEVGADTQYF
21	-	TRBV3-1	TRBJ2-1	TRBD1	TGTGCCAGCAGCCAACCGGGCGGGACAGGGGATGGGGGTAGCTCCTACAATGAGCAGTTCTTC	CASSQPGGTGDGGSSYNEQFF
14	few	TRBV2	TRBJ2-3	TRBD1	TGTGCCAGCACTCGGGACAGGGCGCCAGATACGCAGTATTTT	CASTRDRAPDTQYF
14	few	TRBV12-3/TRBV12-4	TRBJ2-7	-	TGTGCCAGCAGTTCCCTGACAGGTGTGGGTGAGCAGTACTTC	CASSSLTGVGEQYF